A single T cell receptor beta chain is shown here with its context. As yet, its antigen is unknown. The sample comes from a study of cytomegalovirus exposure and HLA in healthy donors. The germline CDR1 and CDR2 sequences are LNHDA and SQIVND (reference sequence). V lost 6 bases to trimming and J lost 4 bases; unmatched junction nucleotides: 5. CDR3 length: 14 residues. Study conclusions and caveats: Both high specificity and high sensitivity reportedly marked the classifier's diagnosis of cytomegalovirus status. In an earlier analysis, most TCR beta V segments were productive about 87% or about 30% of the time. It emerged from a later analysis that several of the most significant clusters appeared to be linked to common viral pathogens.

The primer mix had 60 Vbeta and 13 Jbeta primers. Clones were read by immunoSEQ multiplex PCR, and TCRdb kept only the in-frame ones, dropping some. Here the sample spans 95,000 to 150,000 clones, 17% being singletons. The sample comprised PBMCs. V and J are TRBV19 and TRBJ2-3; 9 bases align to TRBD1. This receptor was identified in a female donor in good health and CMV-seropositive. The CDR3 nucleotides read TGTGCCAGTAGGGACAGGGGAAAGGCAGATACGCAGTATTTT. Amino acids: CASRDRGKADTQYF.